The clone carrying this TCR beta chain occurred a few times. MiXCR, applied by TCRdb to the PCR reads, yields one record per CDR3 protein. This sample has more than 15,000 distinct CDR3 sequences, with 39% found just once. The CDR3 is 13 amino acids. Germline-derived CDR1 and CDR2 are SEHNR and FQNEAQ (reference sequence). The entry originates in a study of tumor-infiltrating lymphocytes in oesophageal squamous cell carcinoma. Sequencing input: esophageal tumor tissue. This receptor was taken from a male donor with esophageal squamous cell carcinoma. The V call is TRBV7-9, the J call TRBJ2-7; no clear D gene. Near its end, the DNA agrees better with TRBJ1-2, so the J call may be wrong. Written as DNA, the CDR3 is TGTGCCAGCAGCTTAGTCGGCAGCTATGGCTACACCTTC. This encodes CASSLVGSYGYTF.